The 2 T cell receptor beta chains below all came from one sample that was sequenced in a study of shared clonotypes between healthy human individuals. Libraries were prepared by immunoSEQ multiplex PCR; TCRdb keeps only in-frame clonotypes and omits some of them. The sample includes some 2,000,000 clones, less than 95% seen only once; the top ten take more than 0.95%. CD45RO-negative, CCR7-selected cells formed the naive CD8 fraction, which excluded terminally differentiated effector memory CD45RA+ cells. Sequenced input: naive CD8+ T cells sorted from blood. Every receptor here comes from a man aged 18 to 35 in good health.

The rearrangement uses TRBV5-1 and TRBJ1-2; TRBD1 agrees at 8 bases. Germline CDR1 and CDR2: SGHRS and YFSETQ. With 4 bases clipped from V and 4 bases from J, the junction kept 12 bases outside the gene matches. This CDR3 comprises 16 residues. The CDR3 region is CASSLTGGGSVYGYTF. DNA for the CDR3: TGCGCCAGCAGCCTAACAGGGGGTGGTTCAGTCTATGGCTACACCTTC. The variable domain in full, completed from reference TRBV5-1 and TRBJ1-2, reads KAGVTQTPRYLIKTRGQQVTLSCSPISGHRSVSWYQQTPGQGLQFLFEYFSETQRNKGNFPGRFSGRQFSNSRSEMNVSTLELGDSALYLCASSLTGGGSVYGYTFGSGTRLTVV.

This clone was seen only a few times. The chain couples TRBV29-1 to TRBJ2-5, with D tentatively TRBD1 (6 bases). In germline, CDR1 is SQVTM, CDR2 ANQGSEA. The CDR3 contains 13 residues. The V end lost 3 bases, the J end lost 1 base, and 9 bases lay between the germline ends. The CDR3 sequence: CSVEAGAQETQYF. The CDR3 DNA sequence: TGCAGCGTTGAGGCAGGGGCCCAAGAGACCCAGTACTTC.